The entry below describes one TCR beta chain. No antigen is known for it. The sample comes from a study of T cell responses to AZD1222 COVID-19 vaccine. This CDR3 is 15 amino acids long. The V gene end was trimmed by 3 bases and the J gene end by 5 bases; junction bases not matched to a gene: 7. The germline gives CDR1 DFQATT, CDR2 SNEGSKA (reference sequence). This table comes from immunoSEQ multiplex PCR, and its TCRdb copy is limited to in-frame clones, with some not included. Here the sample spans some 150,000 clones, 88% being singletons. Study-level results: Clonal diversity was possibly underestimated, and white British individuals and females predominated among donors.

This sequence was found in an adult in good health. The chain uses TRBV20-1 and TRBJ2-2; 9 positions match TRBD2. The sequencing here drew on peripheral blood, taken on day 0 of AZD1222 vaccination. The CDR3 nucleotides read TGCAGTGCTAGTCACCCTAGCGGGGCAACCGGGGAGCTGTTTTTT. This gives the protein CSASHPSGATGELFF.